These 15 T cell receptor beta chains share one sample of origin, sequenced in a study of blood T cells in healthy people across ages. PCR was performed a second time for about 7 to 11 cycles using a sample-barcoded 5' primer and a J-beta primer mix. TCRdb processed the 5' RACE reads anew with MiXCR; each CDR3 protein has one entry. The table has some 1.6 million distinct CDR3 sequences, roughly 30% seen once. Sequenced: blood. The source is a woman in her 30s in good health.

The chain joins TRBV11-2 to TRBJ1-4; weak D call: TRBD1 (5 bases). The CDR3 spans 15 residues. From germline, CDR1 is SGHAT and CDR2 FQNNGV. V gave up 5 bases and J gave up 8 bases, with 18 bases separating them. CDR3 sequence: CASSHSLPGLEKLFF. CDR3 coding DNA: TGTGCCAGCAGCCATAGTTTACCGGGACTAGAAAAACTGTTTTTT.

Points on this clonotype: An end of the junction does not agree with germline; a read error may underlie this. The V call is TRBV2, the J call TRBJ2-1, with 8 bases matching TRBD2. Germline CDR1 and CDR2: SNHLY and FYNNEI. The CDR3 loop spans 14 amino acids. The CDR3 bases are TGTGCCAGCAGTCAAGCGGGAGATATATATGAGCAGTTCTTC. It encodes CASSQAGDIYEQFF.

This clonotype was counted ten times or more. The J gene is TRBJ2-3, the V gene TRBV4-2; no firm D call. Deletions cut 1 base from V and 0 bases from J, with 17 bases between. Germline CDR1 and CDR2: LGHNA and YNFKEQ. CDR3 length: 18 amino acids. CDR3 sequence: CASSQALTLHSSTDTQYF. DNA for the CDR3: TGTGCCAGCAGCCAAGCACTAACGTTACATTCTAGCACAGATACGCAGTATTTT.

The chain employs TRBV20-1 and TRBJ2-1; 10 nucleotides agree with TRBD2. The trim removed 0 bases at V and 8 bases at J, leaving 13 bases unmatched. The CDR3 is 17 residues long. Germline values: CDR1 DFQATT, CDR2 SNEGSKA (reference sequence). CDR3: CSARDPSSSGGLDEQFF. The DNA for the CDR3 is TGCAGTGCTAGAGACCCCTCGTCTAGCGGGGGTTTAGATGAGCAGTTCTTC.

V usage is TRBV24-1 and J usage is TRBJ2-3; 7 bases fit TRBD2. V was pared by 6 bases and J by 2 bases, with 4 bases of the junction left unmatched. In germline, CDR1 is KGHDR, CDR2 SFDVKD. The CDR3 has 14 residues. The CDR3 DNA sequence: TGTGCCACCAGTTGGGGGGGGTACACAGATACGCAGTATTTT. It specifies CATSWGGYTDTQYF.

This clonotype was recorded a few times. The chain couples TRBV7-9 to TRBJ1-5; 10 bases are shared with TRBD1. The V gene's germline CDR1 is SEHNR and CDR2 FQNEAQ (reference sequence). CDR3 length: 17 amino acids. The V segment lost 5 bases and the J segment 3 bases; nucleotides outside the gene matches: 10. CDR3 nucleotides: TGTGCCAGCAGCATTCCCGGGACAGGGGAGCACAATCAGCCCCAGCATTTT. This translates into CASSIPGTGEHNQPQHF.

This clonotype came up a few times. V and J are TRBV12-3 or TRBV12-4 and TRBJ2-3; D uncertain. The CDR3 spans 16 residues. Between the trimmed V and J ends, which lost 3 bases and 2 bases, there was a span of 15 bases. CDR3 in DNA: TGTGCCAGCAGTTTGCACGGGCTGAGTAACACAGATACGCAGTATTTT. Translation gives CASSLHGLSNTDTQYF.

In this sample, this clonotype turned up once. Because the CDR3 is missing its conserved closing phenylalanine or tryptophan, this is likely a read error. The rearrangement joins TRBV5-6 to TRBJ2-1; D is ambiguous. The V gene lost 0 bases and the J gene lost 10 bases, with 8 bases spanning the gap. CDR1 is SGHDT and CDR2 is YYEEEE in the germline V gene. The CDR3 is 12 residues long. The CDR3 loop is CASSLGVFEQFS. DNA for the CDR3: TGTGCCAGCAGCTTGGGAGTTTTCGAGCAGTTCTCC.

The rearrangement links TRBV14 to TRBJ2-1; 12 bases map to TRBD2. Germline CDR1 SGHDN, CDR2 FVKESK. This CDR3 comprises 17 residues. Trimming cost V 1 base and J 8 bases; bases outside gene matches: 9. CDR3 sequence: CASSQGRWTSGADEQFF. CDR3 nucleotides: TGTGCCAGCAGCCAAGGGAGGTGGACTAGCGGGGCCGATGAGCAGTTCTTC.

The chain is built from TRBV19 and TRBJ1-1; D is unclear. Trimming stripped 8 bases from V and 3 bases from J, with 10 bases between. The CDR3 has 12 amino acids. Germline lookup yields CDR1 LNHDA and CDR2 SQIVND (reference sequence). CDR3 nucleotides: TGTGCCAGTGACGGTCCCTACACTGAAGCTTTCTTT. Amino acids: CASDGPYTEAFF.

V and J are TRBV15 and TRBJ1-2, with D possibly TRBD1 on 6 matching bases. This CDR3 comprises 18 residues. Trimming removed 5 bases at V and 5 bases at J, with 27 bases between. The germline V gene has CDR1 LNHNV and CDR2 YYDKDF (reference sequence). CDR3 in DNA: TGTGCCACCAGCCACACTAAGAACAGGGACCTGATCTGTTATGGCTACACCTTC. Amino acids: CATSHTKNRDLICYGYTF.

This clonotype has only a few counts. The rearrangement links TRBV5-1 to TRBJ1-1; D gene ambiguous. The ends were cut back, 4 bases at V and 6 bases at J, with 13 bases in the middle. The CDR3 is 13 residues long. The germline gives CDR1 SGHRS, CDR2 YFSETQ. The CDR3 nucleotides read TGCGCCAGCAGCCCGGATTGGTTGGCTGAAGCTTTCTTT. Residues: CASSPDWLAEAFF. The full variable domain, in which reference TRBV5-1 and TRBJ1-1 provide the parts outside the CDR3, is KAGVTQTPRYLIKTRGQQVTLSCSPISGHRSVSWYQQTPGQGLQFLFEYFSETQRNKGNFPGRFSGRQFSNSRSEMNVSTLELGDSALYLCASSPDWLAEAFFGQGTRLTVV.

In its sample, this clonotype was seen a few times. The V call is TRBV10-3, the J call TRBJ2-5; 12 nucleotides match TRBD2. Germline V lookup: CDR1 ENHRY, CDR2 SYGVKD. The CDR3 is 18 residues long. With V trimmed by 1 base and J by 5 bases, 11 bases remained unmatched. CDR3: CAISEFGLAGGPPETQYF. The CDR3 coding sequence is TGTGCCATCAGTGAGTTCGGGCTAGCGGGAGGGCCTCCCGAGACCCAGTACTTC.

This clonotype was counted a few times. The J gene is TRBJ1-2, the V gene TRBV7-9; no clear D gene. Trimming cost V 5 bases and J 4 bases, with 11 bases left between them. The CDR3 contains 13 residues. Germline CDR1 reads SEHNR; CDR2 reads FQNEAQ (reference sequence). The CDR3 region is CASSKDFGYGYTF. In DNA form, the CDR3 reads TGTGCCAGCAGCAAGGATTTCGGCTATGGCTACACCTTC.

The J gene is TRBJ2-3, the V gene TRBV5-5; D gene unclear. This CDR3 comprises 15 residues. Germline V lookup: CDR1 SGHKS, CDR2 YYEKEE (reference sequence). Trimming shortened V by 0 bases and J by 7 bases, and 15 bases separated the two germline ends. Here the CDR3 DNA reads TGTGCCAGCAGCTTGGCCCTCTGGCCCACTAATACGCAGTATTTT. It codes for CASSLALWPTNTQYF.